These 24 T cell receptor beta chains originate from one sample sequenced in a study of blood T cell repertoires in COVID-19. Method: immunoSEQ multiplex PCR; TCRdb's copy keeps in-frame clones and lacks some. This table has approximately 240,000 clones, 70% to 90% appearing once. The sequenced material came from peripheral blood. These receptors were collected from a woman aged 25 to 45 who had recovered from COVID-19.

The genes are TRBV4-1 and TRBJ2-5, with a possible D match to TRBD1 (5 bases). CDR3 length: 13 amino acids. Germline V gene sequence: CDR1 MGHRA, CDR2 YSYEKL. The V end was cut by 1 base, the J end by 2 bases, with 5 bases between. The CDR3 sequence: CASSQGQQETQYF. DNA of the CDR3: TGCGCCAGCAGCCAAGGACAGCAAGAGACCCAGTACTTC.

V is TRBV5-1 and J is TRBJ1-1; a possible D gene is TRBD1 (5 bases). CDR1 and CDR2 from the germline V gene are SGHRS and YFSETQ. Trimming stripped 1 base from V and 2 bases from J, with 15 bases between. The CDR3 has 16 amino acids. The CDR3 DNA is TGCGCCAGCAGCTTGACAGGCGCCCGTGTAAACACTGAAGCTTTCTTT. As protein: CASSLTGARVNTEAFF.

The rearrangement joins TRBV19 to TRBJ1-2, with 10 bases lining up with TRBD1. From germline, CDR1 is LNHDA and CDR2 SQIVND (reference sequence). This CDR3 has 14 residues. V trimming: 2 bases; J trimming: 9 bases; junction bases outside the gene matches: 6. This CDR3 is CASSIFGTGVSYTF. The CDR3 nucleotides read TGTGCCAGTAGTATATTCGGGACAGGGGTTAGCTACACCTTC.

This clone was picked up many times. The chain joins TRBV4-1 to TRBJ2-3, with TRBD1 matching 7 bases. CDR1 is MGHRA, CDR2 YSYEKL, per germline. The CDR3 sequence is 14 residues long. V lost 4 bases to trimming and J lost 5 bases; unmatched junction nucleotides: 6. Here the CDR3 reads CASSREGALDTQYF. CDR3 DNA: TGCGCCAGCAGCCGCGAGGGGGCATTAGATACGCAGTATTTT.

The CDR3 protein is CASSKGQGAVNEQFF. In DNA form, the CDR3 reads TGTGCCAGCAGCAAGGGACAGGGGGCAGTCAATGAGCAGTTCTTC. The V gene is TRBV11-3, the J gene TRBJ2-1; TRBD1 agrees at 12 bases. The length of the CDR3 is 15 residues. Per germline, CDR1 SGHNT and CDR2 YENEEA. With 5 bases clipped from V and 6 bases from J, the junction kept 5 bases outside the gene matches.

This clone occurred a few times. The V call is TRBV6-1, the J call TRBJ1-1, with D uncertain. Germline loops: CDR1 MNHNS, CDR2 SASEGT. This CDR3 has 15 residues. V was shortened by 2 bases and J by 5 bases, with 15 bases between the two germline ends. Written as DNA, the CDR3 is TGTGCCAGCAGTGAAATGCCCTACCCGGGGACTGAAGCTTTCTTT. The encoded protein is CASSEMPYPGTEAFF.

The V call is TRBV25-1, the J call TRBJ1-1, with 9 bases aligning to TRBD1. The V gene end was trimmed by 4 bases and the J gene end by 4 bases; junction bases not matched to a gene: 10. The length of the CDR3 is 16 residues. The V gene's germline CDR1 is MGHDK and CDR2 SYGVNS. The CDR3 is CASSGPGQGHSTEAFF. In DNA form, the CDR3 reads TGTGCCAGCAGTGGCCCGGGACAGGGTCACTCCACTGAAGCTTTCTTT.

This clone was seen a single time. This sequence joins TRBV5-1 and TRBJ2-1, with D possibly being TRBD2 (6 bases). Trimming stripped 7 bases from V and 4 bases from J, with 12 bases between. CDR1 is SGHRS and CDR2 is YFSETQ in the germline V gene. CDR3 length: 13 amino acids. CDR3 loop: CASAGLQYNEQFF. The CDR3 DNA follows: TGCGCCAGCGCGGGGCTACAGTACAATGAGCAGTTCTTC.

This clone was recorded a few times. The chain employs TRBV13 and TRBJ2-1; D call uncertain. With 5 bases removed from V and 6 bases from J, the gap between germline ends came to 14 bases. CDR3 length: 14 amino acids. From germline, CDR1 is PRHDT and CDR2 FYEKMQ (reference sequence). The CDR3 here is CASSPQTPSNEQFF. CDR3 bases: TGTGCCAGCAGCCCCCAGACTCCTTCCAATGAGCAGTTCTTC.

The J gene is TRBJ2-5, the V gene TRBV7-2, with 9 bases lining up with TRBD1. The CDR3 runs 15 residues. Germline CDR1 is SGHTA and CDR2 is FQGNSA. V lost 5 bases, J lost 4 bases, and 8 bases stayed unmatched. The CDR3 DNA reads TGTGCCAGCAGCCTAGACAGGGGGAAAGGAGAGACCCAGTACTTC. Protein product: CASSLDRGKGETQYF.

The rearrangement links TRBV21-1 to TRBJ2-5; the table's D gene call, TRBD2, was not cross checked with the DNA. TRBV21-1 is classified as a pseudogene. This CDR3 comprises 18 residues. This CDR3 is CASSIEQGTSGSQETQYF. CDR3 nucleotides: TGTGCCAGCAGCATTGAACAGGGGACTAGCGGGAGCCAAGAGACCCAGTACTTC.

The chain's CDR3 is CASSLNRGWEAFF. The CDR3 nucleotides read TGTGCCAGCAGCCTCAACAGGGGCTGGGAAGCTTTCTTT. The chain joins TRBV7-2 to TRBJ1-1, with TRBD1 identical over 7 bases. The ends lost 5 bases at V and 8 bases at J; junction bases unmatched: 8. The CDR3 length is 13 residues. Looked up from germline, CDR1 is SGHTA and CDR2 is FQGNSA.

The rearrangement links TRBV29-1 to TRBJ2-7; 7 bases match TRBD1. The CDR3 is 13 residues long. The germline gives CDR1 SQVTM, CDR2 ANQGSEA. The ends lost 6 bases at V and 2 bases at J; junction bases unmatched: 7. The CDR3 region is CSVTLQGAYEQYF. CDR3 sequence (DNA): TGCAGCGTCACGCTGCAGGGGGCCTACGAGCAGTACTTC.

The chain links TRBV18 to TRBJ2-5; D is unclear. Trimming shortened V by 0 bases and J by 1 base, and 3 bases separated the two germline ends. CDR1 and CDR2 from the germline V gene are KGHSH and LQKENI. The length of the CDR3 is 13 residues. The CDR3 sequence: CASSPPSQETQYF. The CDR3 DNA reads TGTGCCAGCTCACCACCCTCCCAAGAGACCCAGTACTTC.

This chain uses TRBV11-3 with TRBJ2-1; maybe TRBD2 (6 bases). Germline V gene data show CDR1 as SGHNT and CDR2 as YENEEA. Trimming shortened V by 5 bases and J by 8 bases, and 7 bases separated the two germline ends. This CDR3 spans 11 amino acids. The CDR3 nucleotides are TGTGCCAGCAGCGCGGGATATGAGCAGTTCTTC. This encodes CASSAGYEQFF.

The V call is TRBV27, the J call TRBJ2-1; 9 bases are a match to TRBD2. The V gene end was trimmed by 3 bases and the J gene end by 11 bases; junction bases not matched to a gene: 17. Germline V gene data show CDR1 as MNHEY and CDR2 as SMNVEV (reference sequence). This CDR3 has 17 residues. The CDR3 bases are TGTGCCAGCAGTTTGGTCTCTAGCGGGGCAATTACAATGCAGCAGTTCTTC. Protein: CASSLVSSGAITMQQFF.

The rearrangement links TRBV7-6 to TRBJ2-1, with TRBD2 matching over 12 bases. V lost 1 base to trimming and J lost 7 bases; unmatched junction nucleotides: 5. Germline lookup yields CDR1 SGHVS and CDR2 FNYEAQ. This CDR3 is built from 16 residues. CDR3 DNA: TGTGCCAGCAGCTTAGAACTAGCGGGGGGCCGGAATGAGCAGTTCTTC. Protein product: CASSLELAGGRNEQFF.

This rearrangement joins TRBV6-5 to TRBJ2-6, with 8 bases lining up with TRBD2. This CDR3 has 16 residues. V gave up 4 bases and J gave up 0 bases; unmatched junction bases: 2. Germline CDR1 reads MNHEY; CDR2 reads SVGAGI. The chain's CDR3 is CASSSSGGSGANVLTF. For the CDR3, the DNA is TGTGCCAGCAGTTCCAGCGGGGGCTCTGGGGCCAACGTCCTGACTTTC.

This chain uses TRBV6-2 or TRBV6-3 with TRBJ1-5, with 10 nucleotides matching TRBD1. The CDR3 contains 15 residues. The J segment lost 5 bases and the V segment lost 5 bases, leaving 6 bases of the junction unmatched. Germline loops: CDR1 MNHEY, CDR2 SVGEGT. The chain's CDR3 is CASSAGQGGYQPQHF. The CDR3 bases are TGTGCCAGCAGTGCCGGACAGGGGGGATATCAGCCCCAGCATTTT.

The chain joins TRBV2 to TRBJ2-7; 8 bases are shared with TRBD1. Losses at the gene ends were 7 bases for V and 4 bases for J; bases not matched to a gene: 12. The CDR3 contains 15 residues. Looked up from germline, CDR1 is SNHLY and CDR2 is FYNNEI. The CDR3 coding sequence is TGTGCCAGCATCCTCTTCCCGGGACAGGCTTACGAGCAGTACTTC. Its translation: CASILFPGQAYEQYF. Full variable domain (missing parts from reference TRBV2 and TRBJ2-7): EPEVTQTPSHQVTQMGQEVILRCVPISNHLYFYWYRQILGQKVEFLVSFYNNEISEKSEIFDDQFSVERPDGSNFTLKIRSTKLEDSAMYFCASILFPGQAYEQYFGPGTRLTVT.

The chain couples TRBV11-2 to TRBJ1-1, with D tentatively TRBD1 (5 bases). The CDR3 sequence is 15 residues long. CDR1 SGHAT and CDR2 FQNNGV come from the germline V gene. Trimming took off 6 bases at V and 1 base at J, with 15 bases between the two ends. The CDR3 nucleotides read TGTGCCAGCAGTTACAGGTCGCGGGGGAACACTGAAGCTTTCTTT. This sequence encodes CASSYRSRGNTEAFF.

The chain has TRBV12-5 and TRBJ2-3; 13 nucleotides agree with TRBD2. Per germline, CDR1 LGHNT and CDR2 FRNRAP. The CDR3 consists of 18 residues. V was clipped by 0 bases and J by 1 base; unmatched bases: 4. CDR3 sequence (DNA): TGTGCTAGTGGTTTGGTAAGGACTAGCGGGGGAGGCACAGATACGCAGTATTTT. It is translated as CASGLVRTSGGGTDTQYF. The entire variable domain, with the rest obtained from reference TRBV12-5 and TRBJ2-3, is as follows: DARVTQTPRHKVTEMGQEVTMRCQPILGHNTVFWYRQTMMQGLELLAYFRNRAPLDDSGMPKDRFSAEMPDATLATLKIQPSEPRDSAVYFCASGLVRTSGGGTDTQYFGPGTRLTVL.

The CDR3 DNA reads as TGTGCCAGCAGTGTCGAGGGAACTGGCGGTACGCAGTATTTT. Translating gives CASSVEGTGGTQYF. The chain couples TRBV2 to TRBJ2-3; D is perhaps TRBD2 (5 bases). Trimming stripped 4 bases from V and 8 bases from J, with 16 bases between. Germline CDR1 is SNHLY and CDR2 is FYNNEI. The length of the CDR3 is 14 residues.

This clone came up once. The chain uses TRBV3-1 (or the pseudogene TRBV3-2) and TRBJ1-4; tentatively, D is TRBD1 (6 bases). CDR3 length equals 16 residues. Per germline, CDR1 LGHDT and CDR2 YNNKEL (reference sequence). The V and J ends lost 0 bases and 6 bases respectively, with 14 bases between them. CDR3 amino acids: CASSQDRGGFHEKLFF. In DNA, the CDR3 is TGTGCCAGCAGCCAAGATCGGGGGGGCTTTCATGAAAAACTGTTTTTT.